A selection of T cell receptor beta chains follows, all from one sample in a study of beta chain features in type 1 diabetes. This table comes from immunoSEQ multiplex PCR, and its TCRdb copy is limited to in-frame clones, with some not included. There are about half a million clones in the sample; about 10% occur only once, and approximately 0.045% lies in the top ten. The material sequenced was naive CD4+ T cells from blood. The source is a woman under 30 in good health. Both conserved end residues are part of each CDR3. Each record gives: CDR3 length, J gene, clone size, D gene, V gene, CDR3 protein, CDR3 DNA. D genes are given only for firm matches. A clone size is listed for some rows: how often the clone was seen (once, few, many), or a class if it is expanded.

>12|TRBJ2-3|few|NA|TRBV19
CASSNGLDTQYF
TGTGCCAGTAGTAACGGGTTAGATACGCAGTATTTT
>14|TRBJ1-2|few|TRBD1|TRBV5-1
CASSLETGDYGYTF
TGCGCCAGCAGCTTGGAGACAGGGGACTATGGCTACACCTTC
>17|TRBJ2-4|NA|TRBD1|TRBV7-9
CASSLVGQGEAKNIQYF
TGTGCCAGCAGCTTAGTGGGACAGGGGGAAGCCAAAAACATTCAGTACTTC
>15|TRBJ2-5|few|NA|TRBV19
CASSRPRRGQETQYF
TGTGCCAGTAGCCGGCCAAGACGGGGACAAGAGACCCAGTACTTC
>16|TRBJ2-2|NA|TRBD2|TRBV7-6
CASSLASGRETGELFF
TGTGCCAGCAGCTTAGCGAGCGGGAGAGAAACCGGGGAGCTGTTTTTT
>14|TRBJ2-3|few|NA|TRBV14
CASSREIGGDTQYF
TGTGCCAGCAGCCGCGAAATCGGGGGAGATACGCAGTATTTT
>15|TRBJ2-3|few|TRBD1|TRBV5-1
CASSDPGQGMDTQYF
TGCGCCAGCAGCGACCCGGGACAGGGGATGGATACGCAGTATTTT
>13|TRBJ1-2|NA|NA|TRBV21-1
CASGTGGDYGYTF
TGTGCCAGCGGCACAGGGGGCGACTATGGCTACACCTTC
>14|TRBJ2-6|NA|NA|TRBV6-7
CARRHGGGANVLTF
TGTGCCAGGAGACACGGAGGTGGGGCCAACGTCCTGACTTTC
>15|TRBJ2-7|many|NA|TRBV7-9
CASSPYRDHHYEQYF
TGTGCCAGCAGCCCCTATCGGGACCACCACTACGAGCAGTACTTC
>17|TRBJ2-3|few|TRBD1|TRBV7-9
CASSYRDRGASTDTQYF
TGTGCCAGCAGCTACCGGGACAGGGGCGCTAGCACAGATACGCAGTATTTT
>15|TRBJ2-1|NA|TRBD2|TRBV5-1
CASSLAGGYYNEQFF
TGCGCCAGCAGCTTAGCGGGAGGGTACTACAATGAGCAGTTCTTC
>12|TRBJ2-5|few|TRBD1|TRBV19
CAKGQGRETQYF
TGTGCCAAGGGACAGGGGCGGGAGACCCAGTACTTC
>16|TRBJ2-3|few|NA|TRBV29-1
CSVEGQRLGSTDTQYF
TGCAGCGTTGAAGGGCAGAGGCTCGGCAGCACAGATACGCAGTATTTT
>14|TRBJ1-1|NA|TRBD1|TRBV7-9
CASSPAQGGPAAFF
TGTGCCAGCAGCCCCGCCCAGGGGGGGCCGGCAGCTTTCTTT
>15|TRBJ2-1|NA|TRBD1|TRBV27
CATTQRQGLGDEQFF
TGTGCCACCACCCAGAGACAGGGATTGGGGGATGAGCAGTTCTTC
>13|TRBJ1-2|few|NA|TRBV6-5
CASSPNRSYGYTF
TGTGCCAGCAGCCCTAACAGGTCCTATGGCTACACCTTC
>15|TRBJ1-2|few|NA|TRBV27
CASSQQGKAGYGYTF
TGTGCCAGCAGTCAACAGGGTAAGGCTGGCTATGGCTACACCTTC
>16|TRBJ2-2|NA|NA|TRBV4-1
CASSQGVGVNTGELFF
TGCGCCAGCAGCCAGGGCGTGGGGGTGAACACCGGGGAGCTGTTTTTT
>14|TRBJ1-6|few|NA|TRBV2
CASRGGITTFTLHF
TGTGCCAGCCGCGGGGGGATTACCACCTTCACCCTCCACTTT
>13|TRBJ2-1|few|NA|TRBV4-1
CASSQGQGLGQFF
TGCGCCAGCAGCCAAGGTCAGGGACTCGGGCAGTTCTTC
>14|TRBJ1-4|few|TRBD1|TRBV7-7
CASRQTGSNEKLFF
TGTGCCAGCAGACAGACAGGGTCTAATGAAAAACTGTTTTTT
>15|TRBJ1-1|few|NA|TRBV6-6
CASSYSWTQNTEAFF
TGTGCCAGCAGTTACTCGTGGACACAGAACACTGAAGCTTTCTTT
>13|TRBJ2-1|NA|NA|TRBV5-1
CASSPGHLNEQFF
TGCGCCAGCAGCCCGGGACACCTCAATGAGCAGTTCTTC
>14|TRBJ2-5|NA|NA|TRBV5-1
CASSRTAGLETQYF
TGCGCCAGCAGTAGGACAGCCGGATTGGAGACCCAGTACTTC
>16|TRBJ1-4|few|NA|TRBV13
CASSSLTRGNSEKLFF
TGTGCCAGCAGCTCATTAACCAGGGGTAATAGTGAAAAACTGTTTTTT
>16|TRBJ1-2|few|NA|TRBV27
CASSLSRQGTFYGYTF
TGTGCCAGCAGTTTATCGCGGCAGGGCACCTTCTATGGCTACACCTTC
>12|TRBJ2-3|NA|NA|TRBV4-3
CASSGREDTQYF
TGCGCCAGCAGCGGACGGGAAGATACGCAGTATTTT
>13|TRBJ1-1|NA|TRBD1|TRBV7-9
CASSWSGTGEAFF
TGTGCCAGCAGCTGGTCCGGGACAGGTGAAGCTTTCTTT
>11|TRBJ2-3|NA|NA|TRBV6-1
CASSEGDTQYF
TGTGCCAGCAGTGAAGGGGATACGCAGTATTTT
>14|TRBJ2-7|NA|TRBD1|TRBV11-3
CASSLGTGIYEQYF
TGTGCCAGCAGCTTAGGGACAGGGATATACGAGCAGTACTTC
>14|TRBJ2-3|NA|NA|TRBV6-6
CASTLGRPRGTQYF
TGTGCCAGCACCCTCGGGCGGCCGAGGGGTACGCAGTATTTT
>14|TRBJ2-2|NA|TRBD1|TRBV5-1
CASSLGQGTGELFF
TGCGCCAGCAGCTTGGGACAGGGCACCGGGGAGCTGTTTTTT
>16|TRBJ2-5|few|TRBD1|TRBV27
CASSPDGQGGGETQYF
TGTGCCAGCAGTCCCGACGGACAGGGCGGCGGAGAGACCCAGTACTTC
>12|TRBJ1-1|few|NA|TRBV29-1
CSVGLENTEAFF
TGCAGCGTTGGTTTAGAGAACACTGAAGCTTTCTTT
>13|TRBJ2-1|NA|NA|TRBV19
CASQPSVYNEQFF
TGTGCCAGTCAGCCTAGCGTCTACAATGAGCAGTTCTTC
>16|TRBJ2-1|NA|NA|TRBV12-5
CASGLVVDRLYNEQFF
TGTGCTAGTGGTTTGGTAGTTGACAGACTCTACAATGAGCAGTTCTTC
>17|TRBJ1-1|NA|NA|TRBV14
CASSQKFRLVGEREAFF
TGTGCCAGCAGCCAGAAATTTCGACTGGTAGGGGAGCGGGAAGCTTTCTTT
>15|TRBJ2-2|NA|NA|TRBV13
CAISQMRGDTGELFF
TGTGCCATCTCCCAGATGAGAGGAGACACCGGGGAGCTGTTTTTT
>15|TRBJ2-7|few|NA|TRBV7-8
CASSLGEIPSYEQYF
TGTGCCAGCAGCTTAGGGGAGATACCATCCTACGAGCAGTACTTC
>17|TRBJ1-6|NA|TRBD1|TRBV27
CASSSITGGSYNSPLHF
TGTGCCAGCAGTTCCATTACAGGGGGGAGCTATAATTCACCCCTCCACTTT
>15|TRBJ2-3|NA|TRBD2|TRBV7-4
CASSLPSGYTDTQYF
TGTGCCAGCAGCTTACCTAGCGGGTACACAGATACGCAGTATTTT
>14|TRBJ1-2|few|NA|TRBV28
CASSLGTYDYGYTF
TGTGCCAGCAGTTTAGGGACTTACGACTATGGCTACACCTTC
>15|TRBJ2-5|NA|TRBD1|TRBV5-1
CASSFSGTAQETQYF
TGCGCCAGCAGCTTTTCCGGGACAGCACAAGAGACCCAGTACTTC
>14|TRBJ1-3|NA|TRBD1|TRBV29-1
CSALRQGGGNTIYF
TGCAGCGCTCTAAGACAGGGTGGCGGAAACACCATATATTTT